This T cell receptor (beta chain) was found in a study of CD8 T cells in Susac syndrome. TCR beta sequencing covered blood CD8+ and CD4+ T cells. Controls matched for age and sex were healthy donors. While CD8+ and CD4+ T cells were isolated negatively, TEMRA cells were enriched by FACS. The CDR3 is 16 amino acids. Germline CDR1 reads MGHDK; CDR2 reads SYGVNS. Trimming removed 2 bases from V and 1 base from J, with 14 bases in between. With random hexamers, reverse transcription was performed on roughly 0.45 to 1 ug of RNA. Amplification of TCR beta CDR3 used immunoSEQ multiplex PCR across 54 Vbeta and 13 Jbeta. TCRdb reanalysed the immunoSEQ multiplex PCR reads using MiXCR and keeps one entry per CDR3 protein. The sample contains about 120,000 distinct CDR3 sequences, 85% to 95% of which appear only once.

The genes are TRBV25-1 and TRBJ1-1; D ambiguous. The specimen was CD8+ T cells from PBMCs. The sequence was obtained from a human donor in good health. CDR3 sequence: CASSEIITRSNTEAFF. The CDR3 nucleotides read TGTGCCAGCAGTGAAATCATAACACGATCGAACACTGAAGCTTTCTTT.